This passage covers 14 T cell receptor beta chains from one sample sequenced in a study of cytomegalovirus exposure and HLA in healthy donors. Clones were read by immunoSEQ multiplex PCR, and TCRdb kept only the in-frame ones, dropping some. The table shows about 360,000 clones, with more than 80% occurring only once. Sequencing was done on a sample of PBMCs. These receptors all come from a woman aged 18-30 years in good health and CMV-seronegative.

The chain couples TRBV5-8 to TRBJ1-5; D not resolved. V lost 2 bases and J 3 bases, leaving 15 bases between the germline ends. Per the germline V gene, CDR1 is SGHTS and CDR2 is YDEGEE. This CDR3 region has 16 residues. The CDR3 is CASSLGAAQANQPQHF. The CDR3 DNA is TGTGCCAGCAGCTTAGGTGCGGCGCAAGCCAATCAGCCCCAGCATTTT.

The chain combines TRBV12-5 with TRBJ2-1, with unresolved D. V lost 3 bases to trimming and J lost 6 bases, with 6 bases between them. Germline CDR1 and CDR2: LGHNT and FRNRAP. The length of the CDR3 is 12 residues. Here the CDR3 reads CASGFPGNEQFF. The CDR3 region has the DNA TGTGCTAGTGGTTTCCCAGGCAATGAGCAGTTCTTC.

This rearrangement joins TRBV9 to TRBJ2-6, with 9 bases identical to TRBD2. The germline gives CDR1 SGDLS, CDR2 YYNGEE. V lost 8 bases, J lost 0 bases, and 12 bases stayed unmatched. The CDR3 is 18 amino acids. The CDR3 DNA follows: TGTGCCAGTAGCCCAACTAGCGGGCGAGTCTCTGGGGCCAACGTCCTGACTTTC. Amino acids: CASSPTSGRVSGANVLTF.

The chain links TRBV27 to TRBJ2-3, with TRBD2 as a possible D gene (6 bases). The CDR3 is made up of 16 amino acids. The V end was cut by 6 bases, the J end by 2 bases, with 18 bases between. Germline loops: CDR1 MNHEY, CDR2 SMNVEV (reference sequence). The CDR3 DNA follows: TGTGCCAGCAGATATTTCGGGGGTTCTTCCACAGATACGCAGTATTTT. It yields the protein CASRYFGGSSTDTQYF.

The genes are TRBV10-3 and TRBJ1-2; 9 bases are shared with TRBD1. Trimming cost V 5 bases and J 2 bases; bases outside gene matches: 6. Germline-derived CDR1 and CDR2 are ENHRY and SYGVKD. This CDR3 comprises 15 residues. CDR3 nucleotides: TGTGCCATCAGTTCCGAGGACAGGGGCAACTATGGCTACACCTTC. As protein: CAISSEDRGNYGYTF.

The chain is built from TRBV2 and TRBJ1-2; D perhaps matches TRBD1 (6 bases). CDR1 and CDR2 from the germline V gene are SNHLY and FYNNEI. This CDR3 has 13 residues. The V end lost 8 bases, the J end lost 0 bases, and 10 bases lay between the germline ends. As DNA, the CDR3 is TGTGCCAGCCGGACAGACTCTAACTATGGCTACACCTTC. As protein: CASRTDSNYGYTF.

The chain links TRBV28 to TRBJ2-7; unclear D gene. Trimming removed 0 bases at V and 1 base at J, with 13 bases between. Germline V CDR1 and CDR2: MDHEN, SYDVKM. The CDR3 totals 16 residues. The CDR3: CASSLWWAENSYEQYF. CDR3 sequence (DNA): TGTGCCAGCAGTTTATGGTGGGCCGAAAATTCCTACGAGCAGTACTTC.

The rearrangement joins TRBV7-3 to TRBJ2-1; D gene uncertain. Trimming shortened V by 5 bases and J by 5 bases, and 10 bases separated the two germline ends. From germline, CDR1 is SGHTA and CDR2 FQGTGA. CDR3 size: 13 residues. CDR3 loop: CASSIAGNNEQFF. DNA of the CDR3: TGTGCCAGCAGCATAGCCGGTAACAATGAGCAGTTCTTC.

This clone was observed a handful of times. The chain employs TRBV7-9 and TRBJ2-7; D might be TRBD2 (7 bases). Trimming removed 3 bases at V and 6 bases at J, with 9 bases between. The CDR3 consists of 12 residues. Germline CDR1 SEHNR, CDR2 FQNEAQ (reference sequence). CDR3 protein: CASSFRGGEQYF. In DNA form, the CDR3 reads TGTGCCAGCAGCTTTAGGGGGGGCGAGCAGTACTTC.

Only a few counts were recorded for this clone. This chain links TRBV5-5 with TRBJ1-5, with D maybe TRBD1 (5 bases). The CDR3 runs to 14 residues. The V end was cut by 1 base, the J end by 2 bases, with 7 bases between. Germline CDR1 is SGHKS and CDR2 is YYEKEE (reference sequence). In DNA form, the CDR3 reads TGTGCCAGCAGCTTGTGGGGGGGCAATCAGCCCCAGCATTTT. Its translation: CASSLWGGNQPQHF.

In this sample, this clone turned up once. The chain couples TRBV6-4 to TRBJ2-2; no clear D. Trimming removed 6 bases at V and 8 bases at J, with 13 bases between. CDR3 size: 13 residues. Germline CDR1 is MRHNA and CDR2 is SNTAGT. DNA of the CDR3: TGTGCCAGCAGCCTCTCCCCCAGGGGGGAGCTGTTTTTT. Translated: CASSLSPRGELFF.

The chain employs TRBV14 and TRBJ2-7, with TRBD1 matching over 10 bases. Germline V gives CDR1 SGHDN, CDR2 FVKESK. The CDR3 contains 13 residues. J was trimmed by 5 bases and V by 5 bases; bases with no gene match: 3. The DNA for the CDR3 is TGTGCCAGCAGCGCGACAGGGGGCAACGAGCAGTACTTC. Encoded protein: CASSATGGNEQYF.

This clone was picked up a small number of times. V gene TRBV7-9 combines with J gene TRBJ2-7; D remains ambiguous. V was pared by 4 bases and J by 3 bases, with 10 bases between. CDR1 SEHNR and CDR2 FQNEAQ come from the germline V gene (reference sequence). This CDR3 spans 13 amino acids. CDR3 coding DNA: TGTGCCAGCAGCTCACACCCTAGCTACGAGCAGTACTTC. It yields the protein CASSSHPSYEQYF.

The chain employs TRBV15 and TRBJ2-7, with D hard to call. Germline CDR1 reads LNHNV; CDR2 reads YYDKDF (reference sequence). The V end lost 1 base, the J end lost 11 bases, and 12 bases lay between the germline ends. This CDR3 spans 12 amino acids. The chain's CDR3 is CATSRGSTDEYF. The CDR3, as DNA: TGTGCCACCAGCAGAGGATCTACAGACGAGTACTTC. The full variable domain, in which reference TRBV15 and TRBJ2-7 provide the parts outside the CDR3, is DAMVIQNPRYQVTQFGKPVTLSCSQTLNHNVMYWYQQKSSQAPKLLFHYYDKDFNNEADTPDNFQSRRPNTSFCFLDIRSPGLGDTAMYLCATSRGSTDEYFGPGTRLTVT.